This T cell receptor (beta chain) was observed in a study of blood T cell repertoires in COVID-19. There are 16 residues in the CDR3. Germline CDR1 reads SEHNR; CDR2 reads FQNEAQ (reference sequence). Trimming stripped 5 bases from V and 2 bases from J, with 13 bases between. Profiled with immunoSEQ multiplex PCR; TCRdb holds only in-frame clones, not every one. The table has 250,000 to 300,000 clones, around 87% seen once; the top ten hold about 3.5%. This clonotype originated in a man between 18 and 29 years old with active or convalescent COVID-19. The V call is TRBV7-9, the J call TRBJ2-6, with D perhaps matching TRBD1 (6 bases). The sequencing input was peripheral blood. For the CDR3, the DNA is TGTGCCAGCAGCGGCTTAGGGGGTGCTGGGGCCAACGTCCTGACTTTC. It specifies CASSGLGGAGANVLTF. The whole variable domain, remainder taken from reference TRBV7-9 and TRBJ2-6, is DTGVSQNPRHKITKRGQNVTFRCDPISEHNRLYWYRQTLGQGPEFLTYFQNEAQLEKSRLLSDRFSAERPKGSFSTLEIQRTEQGDSAMYLCASSGLGGAGANVLTFGAGSRLTVL.